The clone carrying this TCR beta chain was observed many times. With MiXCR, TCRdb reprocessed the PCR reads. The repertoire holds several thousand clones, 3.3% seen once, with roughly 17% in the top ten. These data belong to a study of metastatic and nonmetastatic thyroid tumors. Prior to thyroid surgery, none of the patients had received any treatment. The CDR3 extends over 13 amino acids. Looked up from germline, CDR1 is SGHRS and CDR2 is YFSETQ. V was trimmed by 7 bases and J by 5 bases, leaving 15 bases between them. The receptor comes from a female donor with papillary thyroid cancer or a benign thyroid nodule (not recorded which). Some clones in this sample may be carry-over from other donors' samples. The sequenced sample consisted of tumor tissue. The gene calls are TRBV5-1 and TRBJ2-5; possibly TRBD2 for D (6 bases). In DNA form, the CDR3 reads TGCGCCAGCTGTGGGCGGCGGGGCGAGACCCAGTACTTC. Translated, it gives CASCGRRGETQYF.